The next 2 T cell receptor beta chains were all read from a single sample in a study of shared clonotypes between healthy human individuals. The table came from immunoSEQ multiplex PCR; TCRdb's copy has only in-frame clones and leaves some out. The table has some 800,000 clones, 80% to 95% seen once. Naive CD8 isolation took CD45RO-negative cells positively selected for CCR7 and excluded terminally differentiated effector memory CD45RA+ cells. The sample taken for sequencing was naive CD8+ T cells sorted from blood. These receptors originate from a man younger than 45 in good health.

The sample holds one count of this clone. The gene calls are TRBV13 and TRBJ1-1; no definite D call. Germline V gene lookup returns CDR1 PRHDT and CDR2 FYEKMQ (reference sequence). This CDR3 comprises 15 residues. The V gene lost 4 bases and the J gene lost 8 bases, with 20 bases spanning the gap. For the CDR3, the DNA is TGTGCCAGCAGCTCAACGGAGGAAAAAATTCTGGAAGCTTTCTTT. Its protein is CASSSTEEKILEAFF. Full variable domain (missing parts from reference TRBV13 and TRBJ1-1): AAGVIQSPRHLIKEKRETATLKCYPIPRHDTVYWYQQGPGQDPQFLISFYEKMQSDKGSIPDRFSAQQFSDYHSELNMSSLELGDSALYFCASSSTEEKILEAFFGQGTRLTVV.

V is TRBV7-6 and J is TRBJ2-1; D is possibly TRBD2 (6 bases). V lost 3 bases and J lost 10, with 19 bases in between. The germline V gene encodes CDR1 SGHVS and CDR2 FNYEAQ. The CDR3 is 15 residues long. This CDR3 reads CASSFSGSQGREQFF. CDR3 nucleotides: TGTGCCAGCAGCTTTTCCGGGAGTCAAGGTAGAGAGCAGTTCTTC.